This passage covers 5 T cell receptor beta chains from one sample sequenced in a study of identical twins. TCRdb re-derived calls from the 5' RACE reads in MiXCR, one entry per CDR3 protein. The top ten hold around 1.6% of the sample, which has about 920,000 distinct CDR3 sequences, roughly an eighth seen once. Separately, the same data were catalogued under a study of yellow fever vaccine responses in identical twins.

Sample: PBMCs. These receptors originate from a woman under 30 in good health.

This clonotype appeared many times. A read error may produce the germline difference seen at one junction end. The V gene is TRBV3-1, the J gene TRBJ2-2; D not certain. This CDR3 is built from 12 residues. Germline V gene sequence: CDR1 LGHDT, CDR2 YNNKEL (reference sequence). The chain's CDR3 is CASSRGTGELFF. CDR3 coding DNA: TGCGCCAGCAGTCGTGGCACCGGGGAGCTGTTTTTT.

The chain uses TRBV29-1 and TRBJ2-1, with a weak D call TRBD1 (5 bases). CDR3 length: 11 amino acids. Trimming shortened V by 1 base and J by 10 bases, and 8 bases separated the two germline ends. Germline CDR1 SQVTM, CDR2 ANQGSEA. CDR3 coding DNA: TGCAGCGTTGAAGGTAGGGGCGAGCAGTTCTTC. Its protein product is CSVEGRGEQFF.

This clonotype was seen repeatedly, ten times or more. The rearrangement uses TRBV6-5 and TRBJ2-3, with D unresolved. Germline V gene data show CDR1 as MNHEY and CDR2 as SVGAGI. V was cut by 0 bases and J by 4 bases, with 11 bases left in between. The CDR3 runs to 15 residues. This chain's CDR3 is CASSYSVEAADTQYF. The CDR3 region has the DNA TGTGCCAGCAGTTACTCGGTAGAAGCCGCAGATACGCAGTATTTT.

Regarding this clonotype: One end of the junction is discordant with germline, which a read error may explain. The chain employs TRBV2 and TRBJ2-6, with D tentatively TRBD1 or TRBD2 (5 bases each). Germline CDR1 SNHLY, CDR2 FYNNEI. The CDR3 is made up of 16 amino acids. The CDR3 sequence is CASSNDRDPGVNVLTF. CDR3 nucleotide sequence: TGTGCCAGCAGTAATGACCGGGACCCTGGGGTCAACGTCCTGACTTTC.

This clonotype has more than one count but fewer than ten. The V call is TRBV12-3 or TRBV12-4, the J call TRBJ1-2, with 11 bases fitting TRBD1. The length of the CDR3 is 15 residues. V was pared by 0 bases and J by 8 bases, with 5 bases of the junction left unmatched. CDR3 bases: TGTGCCAGCAGTTTAGCGGGGACAGGGGGATTCGGCTACACCTTC. Translation: CASSLAGTGGFGYTF.